What follows are 29 T cell receptor beta chains derived from one specimen sequenced in a study of PD-1 blockade in classical Hodgkin lymphoma. Each of the patients experienced relapse following autologous stem cell transplantation, and their brentuximab vedotin exposure differed. Produced via immunoSEQ multiplex PCR; TCRdb's table is partial and in-frame only. This sample has 15,000 to 20,000 clones, with 75% to 85% found just once. Sequenced material: peripheral blood mononuclear cells (PBMCs), taken at baseline. The receptors were sampled from a human donor with classical Hodgkin lymphoma.

The chain uses TRBV16 and TRBJ1-2; 7 bases map to TRBD1. The CDR3 is made up of 14 amino acids. The germline V gene has CDR1 KGHSY and CDR2 FQNENV. V was pared by 3 bases and J by 7 bases, with 8 bases of the junction left unmatched. The CDR3 coding sequence is TGTGCCAGCAGCCAGGGGGACAGCCCCATTGGCTACACCTTC. This encodes CASSQGDSPIGYTF.

This clone was observed once. V usage is TRBV5-6 and J usage is TRBJ1-2, with 8 positions matching TRBD1. The CDR3 extends over 16 amino acids. Trimming cost V 4 bases and J 5 bases; bases outside gene matches: 13. Germline lookup yields CDR1 SGHDT and CDR2 YYEEEE. The CDR3: CASSPGQGLPGYGYTF. DNA of the CDR3: TGTGCCAGCAGCCCCGGACAGGGCCTCCCAGGGTATGGCTACACCTTC. The entire variable domain, with the rest obtained from reference TRBV5-6 and TRBJ1-2, is as follows: DAGVTQSPTHLIKTRGQQVTLRCSPKSGHDTVSWYQQALGQGPQFIFQYYEEEERQRGNFPDRFSGHQFPNYSSELNVNALLLGDSALYLCASSPGQGLPGYGYTFGSGTRLTVV.

The chain combines TRBV4-2 with TRBJ2-1; D gene ambiguous. Trimming pared 1 base from V and 6 bases from J, leaving 19 bases between. Germline assignment: CDR1 LGHNA and CDR2 YNFKEQ. This CDR3 spans 17 amino acids. The CDR3 loop is CASSQASGVPSFNEQFF. The CDR3 DNA sequence: TGTGCCAGCAGCCAAGCATCGGGCGTGCCCTCTTTCAATGAGCAGTTCTTC.

V usage is TRBV4-3 and J usage is TRBJ2-7; perhaps TRBD2 as D (6 bases). V was trimmed by 0 bases and J by 2 bases, leaving 11 bases between them. The CDR3 is 15 amino acids. Germline values: CDR1 LGHNA, CDR2 YSLEER. CDR3 region: CASSQEGTPTYEQYF. CDR3 sequence (DNA): TGCGCCAGCAGCCAAGAAGGGACTCCAACCTACGAGCAGTACTTC.

This chain uses TRBV28 with TRBJ1-2; D gene unclear. V shed 9 bases and J shed 6 bases, with 23 bases lying between them. Looked up from germline, CDR1 is MDHEN and CDR2 is SYDVKM. CDR3 size: 15 residues. CDR3 nucleotide sequence: TGTGCCAGTGGGAGAACAGCCGCCTCCCCTGATGGCTACACCTTC. Translated: CASGRTAASPDGYTF.

This clone has just one count. The genes are TRBV30 and TRBJ2-3, with D perhaps matching TRBD2 (7 bases). CDR1 and CDR2 (germline): GTSNPN, SVGIG (reference sequence). The V end was cut by 4 bases, the J end by 5 bases, with 22 bases between. This CDR3 has 16 amino acids. The CDR3 nucleotides are TGTGCCTGGACCCCCCTGGGAGGGGGAGGTGTAGATACGCAGTATTTT. This translates into CAWTPLGGGGVDTQYF.

J is TRBJ2-7 and V is TRBV29-1, with D possibly matching TRBD1 (6 bases). CDR3 length: 13 residues. V lost 4 bases to trimming and J lost 0 bases, with 10 bases between them. Germline-derived CDR1 and CDR2 are SQVTM and ANQGSEA. The CDR3 region is CSVVRGSSYEQYF. DNA of the CDR3: TGCAGCGTTGTCAGGGGCTCCTCCTACGAGCAGTACTTC.

The CDR3 protein is CASSSLPGQGAHEQYF. Here the CDR3 DNA reads TGCGCCAGCAGCAGCCTCCCGGGACAGGGGGCCCACGAGCAGTACTTC. The rearrangement uses TRBV5-1 and TRBJ2-7; 12 nucleotides agree with TRBD1. CDR3 length: 16 amino acids. V lost 4 bases, J lost 5 bases, and 10 bases stayed unmatched. Per the germline V gene, CDR1 is SGHRS and CDR2 is YFSETQ.

This chain uses TRBV4-2 with TRBJ1-6; D uncertain. From germline, CDR1 is LGHNA and CDR2 YNFKEQ. CDR3 length: 13 residues. V lost 1 base and J lost 7, with 5 bases in between. This CDR3 reads CASSQVANSPLHF. The CDR3 nucleotides are TGTGCCAGCAGCCAAGTCGCCAATTCACCCCTCCACTTT.

The chain couples TRBV4-2 to TRBJ2-7; 8 bases align to TRBD2. The CDR3 is made up of 17 amino acids. Germline assignment: CDR1 LGHNA and CDR2 YNFKEQ. With V trimmed by 0 bases and J by 9 bases, 16 bases remained unmatched. CDR3 nucleotide sequence: TGTGCCAGCAGCCAAGATTTTTTCAGCGGGGGCGGGGAGGTGCAGTACTTC. Translation gives CASSQDFFSGGGEVQYF.

The chain uses TRBV19 and TRBJ1-1; TRBD1 is a possible D gene (5 bases). CDR3 length: 15 amino acids. V lost 4 bases and J lost 1, with 13 bases in between. CDR1 is LNHDA, CDR2 SQIVND, per germline (reference sequence). As DNA, the CDR3 is TGTGCCAGTAGTAGGCAGACTACAGGGAACACTGAAGCTTTCTTT. Translated: CASSRQTTGNTEAFF.

V gene TRBV9 combines with J gene TRBJ2-2; 7 bases map to TRBD1. The V gene's germline CDR1 is SGDLS and CDR2 YYNGEE. J lost 1 base, V lost 0 bases, and 6 bases had no gene match. This CDR3 is 17 amino acids long. The CDR3 DNA sequence: TGTGCCAGCAGCGTAGCTGTGGGGACAGAGAACACCGGGGAGCTGTTTTTT. Protein: CASSVAVGTENTGELFF. The full variable domain, rest sourced from reference TRBV9 and TRBJ2-2, is DSGVTQTPKHLITATGQRVTLRCSPRSGDLSVYWYQQSLDQGLQFLIQYYNGEERAKGNILERFSAQQFPDLHSELNLSSLELGDSALYFCASSVAVGTENTGELFFGEGSRLTVL.

The rearrangement joins TRBV11-2 to TRBJ2-7; TRBD2 agrees at 13 bases. Germline CDR1 reads SGHAT; CDR2 reads FQNNGV. J gave up 4 bases and V 0 bases, and 3 bases lay outside the gene matches. This CDR3 has 16 amino acids. CDR3 sequence reads: CASSLEPGLAGYEQYF. CDR3 nucleotides: TGTGCCAGCAGCTTAGAGCCGGGACTAGCGGGATACGAGCAGTACTTC.

This chain joins TRBV4-3 and TRBJ1-2; possibly TRBD1 for D (5 bases). The CDR3 covers 14 residues. V was shortened by 0 bases and J by 4 bases, with 9 bases between the two germline ends. The germline CDR1 and CDR2 sequences are LGHNA and YSLEER. The CDR3 sequence is CASSQDIRAYGYTF. Here the CDR3 DNA reads TGCGCCAGCAGCCAAGATATCAGGGCCTATGGCTACACCTTC.

The chain has TRBV28 and TRBJ2-1, with D maybe TRBD2 (6 bases). Germline CDR1 MDHEN, CDR2 SYDVKM. V lost 6 bases and J lost 5, with 17 bases in between. The CDR3 totals 15 residues. CDR3 sequence reads: CASRTTLASNNEQFF. CDR3 bases: TGTGCCAGCAGGACGACACTAGCAAGCAACAATGAGCAGTTCTTC.

The chain recombines TRBV9 with TRBJ2-3; D is ambiguous. Germline-derived CDR1 and CDR2 are SGDLS and YYNGEE. This CDR3 is built from 12 residues. The CDR3 loop reads CGRVASTDTQYF. The CDR3, as DNA: TGTGGACGGGTCGCTAGCACAGATACGCAGTATTTT.

This chain links TRBV7-9 with TRBJ2-7; 7 bases match TRBD2. J gave up 4 bases and V 1 base, and 1 base lay outside the gene matches. CDR1 is SEHNR and CDR2 is FQNEAQ in the germline V gene (reference sequence). The CDR3 is 13 amino acids. In nucleotides, the CDR3 is TGTGCCAGCAGCTTAGGCGGGGGTTACGAGCAGTACTTC. Translation: CASSLGGGYEQYF.

The rearrangement links TRBV29-1 to TRBJ2-1, with 12 bases aligning to TRBD2. This CDR3 has 16 residues. Germline assignment: CDR1 SQVTM and CDR2 ANQGSEA. With 1 base clipped from V and 8 bases from J, the junction kept 9 bases outside the gene matches. The CDR3 region is CSVEGSSGRVSYEQFF. CDR3 nucleotides: TGCAGCGTTGAAGGGTCTAGCGGGAGGGTGTCGTATGAGCAGTTCTTC.

J is TRBJ2-3 and V is TRBV4-1; D perhaps matches TRBD2 (5 bases). V was pared by 1 base and J by 2 bases, with 10 bases between. CDR1 is MGHRA and CDR2 is YSYEKL in the germline V gene. This CDR3 has 15 residues. This CDR3 is CASSQAGRDTDTQYF. DNA of the CDR3: TGCGCCAGCAGCCAAGCAGGACGGGACACAGATACGCAGTATTTT.

The genes are TRBV27 and TRBJ1-5, with D tentatively TRBD1 (5 bases). The CDR3 has 14 residues. Trimming shortened V by 4 bases and J by 0 bases, and 7 bases separated the two germline ends. The germline V gene encodes CDR1 MNHEY and CDR2 SMNVEV (reference sequence). CDR3 amino acids: CASSSGYSNQPQHF. As DNA, the CDR3 is TGTGCCAGCAGTTCAGGGTATAGCAATCAGCCCCAGCATTTT.

This chain uses TRBV7-2 with TRBJ2-3; no firm D call. The ends were cut back, 4 bases at V and 2 bases at J, with 4 bases in the middle. The length of the CDR3 is 12 residues. CDR1 and CDR2 (germline): SGHTA, FQGNSA. The CDR3 DNA is TGTGCCAGCAGCTCTTCCACAGATACGCAGTATTTT. Its translation is CASSSSTDTQYF.

This chain connects TRBV30 to TRBJ1-1; a possible D gene is TRBD1 (6 bases). This CDR3 contains 15 residues. Germline CDR1 reads GTSNPN; CDR2 reads SVGIG (reference sequence). V was trimmed by 4 bases and J by 2 bases, leaving 17 bases between them. The CDR3 region is CAWTTGGTRNTEAFF. The CDR3 DNA reads TGTGCCTGGACCACAGGAGGGACACGTAACACTGAAGCTTTCTTT.

This rearrangement joins TRBV7-8 to TRBJ2-5, with a possible D match to TRBD1 (5 bases). The CDR3 has 14 amino acids. The germline CDR1 and CDR2 sequences are SGHVS and FQNEAQ. With 5 bases removed from V and 5 bases from J, the gap between germline ends came to 15 bases. The chain's CDR3 is CASSPGSTRETQYF. The CDR3 region has the DNA TGTGCCAGCAGCCCAGGGTCCACACGGGAGACCCAGTACTTC.

This rearrangement joins TRBV4-1 to TRBJ1-4, with 10 positions matching TRBD1. CDR3 length: 16 residues. J gave up 4 bases and V 5 bases, and 7 bases lay outside the gene matches. Germline loops: CDR1 MGHRA, CDR2 YSYEKL. CDR3 nucleotides: TGCGCCAGCAGCTCGGGACAGGGGCGAATTAATGAAAAACTGTTTTTT. Protein sequence: CASSSGQGRINEKLFF.

The chain links TRBV7-9 to TRBJ1-1; D is ambiguous. This CDR3 has 12 residues. Germline V lookup: CDR1 SEHNR, CDR2 FQNEAQ (reference sequence). V dropped 5 bases and J dropped 2 bases, with 6 bases sitting between them. The DNA of the CDR3 is TGTGCCAGCAGCCTCTACAACACTGAAGCTTTCTTT. Residues: CASSLYNTEAFF.

In this sample, this clone turned up a few times. The chain couples TRBV5-1 to TRBJ2-7; 12 bases agree with TRBD1. The V segment lost 4 bases and the J segment 5 bases; nucleotides outside the gene matches: 4. From germline, CDR1 is SGHRS and CDR2 YFSETQ. The length of the CDR3 is 14 residues. This CDR3 reads CASSLGTGGDEQYF. As DNA, the CDR3 is TGCGCCAGCAGCCTCGGGACAGGGGGCGACGAGCAGTACTTC.

This clone was seen a few times. V is TRBV2 and J is TRBJ1-6; the D is unclear. The germline V and J ends were trimmed by 7 bases and 1 base, with 11 bases remaining between them. The CDR3 runs 15 residues. Germline V lookup: CDR1 SNHLY, CDR2 FYNNEI. The CDR3, as DNA: TGTGCCAGCACATCAGAGGGTTCCTATAATTCACCCCTCCACTTT. The encoded protein is CASTSEGSYNSPLHF.

This clone was seen a few times. This chain uses TRBV7-2 with TRBJ2-1, with D possibly matching TRBD1 (7 bases). The CDR3 is 16 residues long. V lost 1 base, J lost 7 bases, and 17 bases lay in between. Germline V CDR1 and CDR2: SGHTA, FQGNSA. This chain's CDR3 is CASSLDRAGGRNEQFF. The CDR3 region has the DNA TGTGCCAGCAGCTTAGACAGGGCAGGGGGGCGGAATGAGCAGTTCTTC.

The rearrangement links TRBV7-8 to TRBJ1-5, with a possible D match to TRBD1 (5 bases). V was clipped by 1 base and J by 1 base, with 11 bases between them. The CDR3 totals 16 residues. The germline V gene encodes CDR1 SGHVS and CDR2 FQNEAQ. CDR3 sequence reads: CASSLEGTRSNQPQHF. For the CDR3, the DNA is TGTGCCAGCAGCTTAGAGGGGACTCGGAGCAATCAGCCCCAGCATTTT.